This T cell receptor beta chain was found in a study of technical replicates of blood from several donors. The CDR3 is 14 residues long. After removal of 5 bases from V and 9 bases from J, the junction contained 8 bases not matched to a gene. Germline V lookup: CDR1 SGHTA, CDR2 FQGNSA. Sequencing used immunoSEQ multiplex PCR; TCRdb keeps in-frame clones, though not all of them. The sample has some 73,000 clones, 90% seen once. The chain joins TRBV7-2 to TRBJ2-1; 9 nucleotides line up with TRBD1. The source is a human donor in good health. Some clones in this sample may be carry-over from other donors' samples. Input material: PBMCs. This chain's CDR3 is CASSRDREEGEQFF. CDR3 sequence (DNA): TGTGCCAGCAGCCGGGACAGGGAGGAGGGTGAGCAGTTCTTC.